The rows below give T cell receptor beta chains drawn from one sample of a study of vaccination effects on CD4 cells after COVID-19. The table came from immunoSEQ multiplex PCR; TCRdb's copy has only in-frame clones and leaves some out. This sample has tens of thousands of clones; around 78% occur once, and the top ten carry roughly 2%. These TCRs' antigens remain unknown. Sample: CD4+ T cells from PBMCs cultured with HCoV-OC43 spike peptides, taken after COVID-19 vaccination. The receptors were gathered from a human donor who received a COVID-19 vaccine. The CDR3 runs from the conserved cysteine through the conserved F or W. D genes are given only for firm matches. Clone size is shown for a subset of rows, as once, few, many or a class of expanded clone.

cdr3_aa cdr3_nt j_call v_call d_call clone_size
CASSPWTANTEAFF TGCGCCAGCAGCCCCTGGACCGCGAACACTGAAGCTTTCTTT TRBJ1-1 TRBV5-1 . .
CASSPPPGYSNQPQHF TGTGCCAGCTCACCACCTCCTGGGTATAGCAATCAGCCCCAGCATTTT TRBJ1-5 TRBV18 . few
CASSPRGAGGNTIYF TGTGCCAGCAGCCCAAGGGGGGCGGGTGGAAACACCATATATTTT TRBJ1-3 TRBV3-1/TRBV3-2 . few
CASSFSNTEAFF TGCGCCAGCAGCTTTTCGAACACTGAAGCTTTCTTT TRBJ1-1 TRBV5-1 . .
CASSLGFRDMDPRLETQYF TGCGCCAGCAGCTTGGGCTTTCGGGACATGGACCCCCGGTTGGAGACCCAGTACTTC TRBJ2-5 TRBV5-1 . .
CASSAGPTSISKNIQYF TGTGCCAGCAGCGCGGGACCTACCTCTATTTCCAAAAACATTCAGTACTTC TRBJ2-4 TRBV9 . .
CASSITGLNGELFF TGTGCCAGCAGCATCACGGGACTTAACGGGGAGCTGTTTTTT TRBJ2-2 TRBV25-1 . .
CASSPRFALEKLFF TGTGCCAGCAGCCCCCGGTTTGCGTTAGAAAAACTGTTTTTT TRBJ1-4 TRBV3-1/TRBV3-2 . few
CASSENLAPYNEQFF TGTGCCAGCAGTGAGAATTTAGCACCTTACAATGAGCAGTTCTTC TRBJ2-1 TRBV2 . .
CASSYEGLINTEAFF TGTGCCAGCAGTTACGAGGGTCTGATAAACACTGAAGCTTTCTTT TRBJ1-1 TRBV6-5 . few
CASSPLLHF TGCGCCAGCAGCCCACTTCTCCACTTT TRBJ1-6 TRBV4-3 . .
CASSSPGLVNSPLHF TGTGCCAGCAGTTCTCCGGGACTTGTAAATTCACCCCTCCACTTT TRBJ1-6 TRBV11-2 . .
CASSPRTASIEKLFF TGTGCCAGCAGCCCCAGGACAGCCTCAATCGAAAAACTGTTTTTT TRBJ1-4 TRBV7-2 . once
CANGDSWDNQPQHF TGTGCCAACGGGGACAGCTGGGACAATCAGCCCCAGCATTTT TRBJ1-5 TRBV21-1 . .
CASSYSIWRDNEQFF TGTGCCAGCAGTTACTCGATTTGGCGAGACAATGAGCAGTTCTTC TRBJ2-1 TRBV6-6 . .
CASSRGQRNYGYTF TGTGCCAGCAGCCGGGGACAGCGAAACTATGGCTACACCTTC TRBJ1-2 TRBV3-1/TRBV3-2 TRBD1 .
CASSHRFSGFQETQYF TGTGCCAGCAGCCACAGATTCTCGGGGTTCCAAGAGACCCAGTACTTC TRBJ2-5 TRBV4-2 . .
CASSLTSKDADTQYF TGTGCCAGCAGCTTGACTAGCAAGGATGCAGATACGCAGTATTTT TRBJ2-3 TRBV7-2 TRBD2 few
CASSESTLLTVQETQYF TGCGCCAGCAGTGAGTCGACGCTCCTAACGGTCCAAGAGACCCAGTACTTC TRBJ2-5 TRBV10-2 . .
CASRKQGSGIQYF TGTGCCAGCAGAAAACAGGGGTCCGGCATTCAGTACTTC TRBJ2-4 TRBV12-3/TRBV12-4 TRBD1 .
CASSQDWVERGYNEQFF TGTGCCAGCAGCCAAGATTGGGTCGAGCGGGGTTACAATGAGCAGTTCTTC TRBJ2-1 TRBV3-1/TRBV3-2 TRBD2 .
CASSLSGGPPRDTQYF TGCGCCAGCAGCCTTAGCGGGGGGCCCCCCCGAGATACGCAGTATTTT TRBJ2-3 TRBV4-1 TRBD2 .
CAISDDRVVEKLFF TGTGCCATCAGTGATGACAGGGTTGTTGAAAAACTGTTTTTT TRBJ1-4 TRBV10-3 TRBD1 .
CASSPRHNSPLHF TGTGCCAGCAGTCCCCGACACAATTCACCCCTCCACTTT TRBJ1-6 TRBV28 . few
CATSDSGRSRGYTF TGTGCCACCAGTGATTCTGGGAGATCCCGTGGCTACACCTTC TRBJ1-2 TRBV24-1 . .
CASSLAGGVKTQYF TGTGCCAGCAGTTTAGCAGGGGGCGTAAAGACCCAGTACTTC TRBJ2-5 TRBV27 TRBD1 .
CASSQGGTGANTGELFF TGCGCCAGCAGCCAAGGAGGTACCGGGGCGAACACCGGGGAGCTGTTTTTT TRBJ2-2 TRBV4-1 . .
CASSLGVTSGGNEQFF TGTGCCAGCAGCTTAGGGGTGACTAGCGGGGGCAATGAGCAGTTCTTC TRBJ2-1 TRBV7-2 TRBD2 .
CASKAAGGYNEQFF TGCGCCAGCAAGGCCGCAGGGGGCTACAATGAGCAGTTCTTC TRBJ2-1 TRBV10-2 TRBD1 few
CASRSPMALNQPQHF TGTGCCAGCAGATCTCCCATGGCATTGAATCAGCCCCAGCATTTT TRBJ1-5 TRBV6-5 . .
CALRKGTGNTGELFF TGTGCCCTCCGCAAAGGGACAGGGAACACCGGGGAGCTGTTTTTT TRBJ2-2 TRBV6-5 TRBD1 once
CATSDLVGGSYNEQFF TGTGCCACCAGTGATTTGGTAGGGGGCTCCTACAATGAGCAGTTCTTC TRBJ2-1 TRBV24-1 . .
CASSRSTNTEAFF TGTGCCAGCAGCCGTTCAACGAACACTGAAGCTTTCTTT TRBJ1-1 TRBV14 . .
CASSPRLDTEAFF TGTGCCAGCAGCCCACGACTGGACACTGAAGCTTTCTTT TRBJ1-1 TRBV7-6 . .
CASSVSGNSYNEQFF TGTGCCAGCAGCGTTAGCGGGAACTCCTACAATGAGCAGTTCTTC TRBJ2-1 TRBV9 TRBD2 .
CASRQDWDSSGGYGYTF TGCGCCAGCAGACAAGATTGGGACAGTTCGGGGGGCTATGGCTACACCTTC TRBJ1-2 TRBV4-1 TRBD1 few
CASSSGGLGNSPLHF TGTGCCAGCAGCTCAGGGGGCCTCGGGAACTCACCCCTCCACTTT TRBJ1-6 TRBV7-2 TRBD1 .
CASSESEKLFF TGTGCCAGCAGTGAATCTGAAAAACTGTTTTTT TRBJ1-4 TRBV2 . .
CASSPLNDFRTDTQYF TGCGCCAGCAGCCCCCTTAATGACTTTCGAACAGATACGCAGTATTTT TRBJ2-3 TRBV5-1 . .